The 8 T cell receptor beta chains listed next were all sequenced from one sample in a study of cytomegalovirus exposure and HLA in healthy donors. PCR used 60 Vbeta primers and 13 Jbeta primers. Method: immunoSEQ multiplex PCR; TCRdb's copy keeps in-frame clones and lacks some. The sample lists about 140,000 clones, more than 75% occurring once. Sequences were obtained from PBMCs. The receptors shown here come from a female donor in good health and CMV-seronegative.

The chain links TRBV28 to TRBJ1-1, with TRBD1 identical over 8 bases. This CDR3 has 14 residues. J lost 4 bases, V lost 6 bases, and 7 bases had no gene match. Germline CDR1 and CDR2: MDHEN and SYDVKM. The CDR3 bases are TGTGCCAGCAGCCGCGGACAGGGCGTCACTGAAGCTTTCTTT. Protein: CASSRGQGVTEAFF.

V and J are TRBV5-1 and TRBJ2-7; possibly TRBD1 for D (5 bases). V was pared by 1 base and J by 4 bases, with 12 bases between. This CDR3 has 14 amino acids. The germline CDR1 and CDR2 sequences are SGHRS and YFSETQ. CDR3 amino acids: CASSLSRVGYEQYF. In DNA form, the CDR3 reads TGCGCCAGCAGCTTGTCCAGGGTGGGGTACGAGCAGTACTTC.

The CDR3 protein is CASSGLAGGETQYF. CDR3 bases: TGTGCCAGCAGTGGACTAGCGGGAGGAGAGACCCAGTACTTC. The V and J genes are TRBV2 and TRBJ2-5; 13 nucleotides match TRBD2. The V gene end was trimmed by 4 bases and the J gene end by 4 bases; junction bases not matched to a gene: 0. Germline V gene lookup returns CDR1 SNHLY and CDR2 FYNNEI. This CDR3 is 14 amino acids long. Looking up the rest from reference TRBV2 and TRBJ2-5 gives the full variable domain: EPEVTQTPSHQVTQMGQEVILRCVPISNHLYFYWYRQILGQKVEFLVSFYNNEISEKSEIFDDQFSVERPDGSNFTLKIRSTKLEDSAMYFCASSGLAGGETQYFGPGTRLLVL.

This rearrangement joins TRBV7-2 to TRBJ2-7; 8 bases are shared with TRBD2. Germline assignment: CDR1 SGHTA and CDR2 FQGNSA. J was trimmed by 0 bases and V by 1 base; bases with no gene match: 8. CDR3 size: 17 residues. CDR3 loop: CASSLGVAGISSYEQYF. The CDR3 region has the DNA TGTGCCAGCAGCTTAGGTGTAGCGGGGATTAGCTCCTACGAGCAGTACTTC.

This clone appeared a few times. V is TRBV7-9 and J is TRBJ2-7; 10 positions agree with TRBD1. The CDR3 spans 16 residues. CDR1 and CDR2 (germline): SEHNR, FQNEAQ (reference sequence). J was trimmed by 3 bases and V by 2 bases; bases with no gene match: 7. CDR3 amino acids: CASSLRGGTGDYEQYF. The CDR3 coding sequence is TGTGCCAGCAGCTTACGGGGTGGGACAGGGGACTACGAGCAGTACTTC.

This chain joins TRBV27 and TRBJ1-1; 7 positions match TRBD1. The CDR3 covers 12 residues. V gave up 6 bases and J gave up 6 bases; unmatched junction bases: 4. Germline V lookup: CDR1 MNHEY, CDR2 SMNVEV (reference sequence). CDR3 DNA: TGTGCCAGCAGGAGAGGGGGCTCTGAAGCTTTCTTT. Amino acids: CASRRGGSEAFF.

The rearrangement links TRBV4-3 to TRBJ2-7; the D gene is possibly TRBD2 (6 bases). From germline, CDR1 is LGHNA and CDR2 YSLEER. V was shortened by 3 bases and J by 0 bases, with 12 bases between the two germline ends. The CDR3 length is 15 residues. The CDR3 DNA follows: TGCGCCAGCAGCCAGGTAGCGGCGGGCTCCTACGAGCAGTACTTC. Translation: CASSQVAAGSYEQYF.

The V gene is TRBV11-3, the J gene TRBJ2-5; TRBD2 matches at 13 bases. Germline V CDR1 and CDR2: SGHNT, YENEEA. The J segment lost 4 bases and the V segment lost 4 bases, leaving 6 bases of the junction unmatched. This CDR3 contains 16 residues. CDR3 coding DNA: TGTGCCAGCAGCTCCCGGACTAGCGGGAGTAGAGAGACCCAGTACTTC. It is translated as CASSSRTSGSRETQYF.